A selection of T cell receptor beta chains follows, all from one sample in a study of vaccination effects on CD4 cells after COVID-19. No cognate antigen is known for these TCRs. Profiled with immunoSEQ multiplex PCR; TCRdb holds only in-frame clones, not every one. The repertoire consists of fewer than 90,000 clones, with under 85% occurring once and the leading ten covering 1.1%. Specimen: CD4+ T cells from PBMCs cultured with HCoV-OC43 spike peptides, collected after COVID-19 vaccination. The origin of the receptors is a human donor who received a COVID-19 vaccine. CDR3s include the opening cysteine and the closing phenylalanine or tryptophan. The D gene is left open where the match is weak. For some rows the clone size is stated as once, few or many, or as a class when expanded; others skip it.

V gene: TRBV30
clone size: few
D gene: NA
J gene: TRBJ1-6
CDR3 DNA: TGTGCCTGGGGACCTTTGAGCTCCTATAATTCACCCCTCCACTTT
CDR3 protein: CAWGPLSSYNSPLHF

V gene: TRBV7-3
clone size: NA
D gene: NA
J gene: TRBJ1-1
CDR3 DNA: TGTGCCAGCAGCTCCGACTGGAACACTGAAGCTTTCTTT
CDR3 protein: CASSSDWNTEAFF

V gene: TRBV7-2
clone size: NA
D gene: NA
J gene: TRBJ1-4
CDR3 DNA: TGTGCCAGCAGCTTAGGGCAGGGATCTGAAAAACTGTTTTTT
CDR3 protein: CASSLGQGSEKLFF

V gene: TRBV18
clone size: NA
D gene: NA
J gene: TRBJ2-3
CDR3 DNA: TGTGCCAGCTCGCCAGGGTCCACAGATACGCAGTATTTT
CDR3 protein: CASSPGSTDTQYF

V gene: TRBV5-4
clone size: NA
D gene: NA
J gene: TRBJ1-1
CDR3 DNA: TGTGCCAGCAGCTTCGGGGCTTCAGGCTCGAACACTGAAGCTTTCTTT
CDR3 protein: CASSFGASGSNTEAFF

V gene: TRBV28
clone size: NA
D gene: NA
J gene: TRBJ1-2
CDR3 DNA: TGTGCCAGCACCGACCGGGGGACAAACTATGGCTACACCTTC
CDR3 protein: CASTDRGTNYGYTF

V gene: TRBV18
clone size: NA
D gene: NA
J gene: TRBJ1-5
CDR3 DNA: TGTGCCAGCTCACTACAGGGAGTAGGGAATCAGCCCCAGCATTTT
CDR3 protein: CASSLQGVGNQPQHF

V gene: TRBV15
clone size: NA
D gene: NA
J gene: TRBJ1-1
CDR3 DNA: TGTGCCACCAGCAGGACAGGAGCGAGCACTGAAGCTTTCTTT
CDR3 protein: CATSRTGASTEAFF

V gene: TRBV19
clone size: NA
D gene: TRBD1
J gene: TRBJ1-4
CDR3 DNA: TGTGCCAGTAGTGGACAGGGGGCTAATGAAAAACTGTTTTTT
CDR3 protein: CASSGQGANEKLFF

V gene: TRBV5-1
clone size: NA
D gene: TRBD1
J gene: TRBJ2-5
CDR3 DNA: TGCGCCAGCAGCCTAACTCCGGGACAGGGTAACACCCAGTACTTC
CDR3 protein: CASSLTPGQGNTQYF

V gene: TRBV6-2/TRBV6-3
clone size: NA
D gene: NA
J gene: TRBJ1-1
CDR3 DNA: TGTGCCAGCAGTTACCCCATGACAAACATGAACACTGAAGCTTTCTTT
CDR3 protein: CASSYPMTNMNTEAFF

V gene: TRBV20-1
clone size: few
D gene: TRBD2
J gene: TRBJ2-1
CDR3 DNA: TGCAGTGCTAGTCGACCCGGGGGGGACAATGAGCAGTTCTTC
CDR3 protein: CSASRPGGDNEQFF

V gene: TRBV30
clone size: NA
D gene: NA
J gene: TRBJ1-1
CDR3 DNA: TGTGCCTGGAGCGCAGGACTCTGGGGCACTGAAGCTTTCTTT
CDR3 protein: CAWSAGLWGTEAFF

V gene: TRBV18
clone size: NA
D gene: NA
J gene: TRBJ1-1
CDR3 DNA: TGTGCCAGCTCACTTCAGGGCTCGAACACTGAAGCTTTCTTT
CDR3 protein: CASSLQGSNTEAFF

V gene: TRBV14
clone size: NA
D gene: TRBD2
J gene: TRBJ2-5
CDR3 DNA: TGTGCCAGCAGCCCAAGCACCGGGACTAGCGGGGGGGCGACCCAGTACTTC
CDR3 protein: CASSPSTGTSGGATQYF

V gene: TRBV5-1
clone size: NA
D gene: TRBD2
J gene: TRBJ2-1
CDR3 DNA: TGCGCCAGCAGCGCTAGCGGTGCCAACAATGAGCAGTTCTTC
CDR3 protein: CASSASGANNEQFF

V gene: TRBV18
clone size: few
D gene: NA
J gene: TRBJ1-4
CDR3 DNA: TGTGCCAGCTCACGAGGGGTCTCAGCGGCAACTAATGAAAAACTGTTTTTT
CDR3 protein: CASSRGVSAATNEKLFF

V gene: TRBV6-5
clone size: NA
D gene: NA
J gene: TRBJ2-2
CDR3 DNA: TGTGCCAGCATGAGGCCCGGGGAGCTGTTTTTT
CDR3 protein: CASMRPGELFF

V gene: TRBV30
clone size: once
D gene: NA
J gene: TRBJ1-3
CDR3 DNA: TGTGCCTGGAAACAGACCTTTTTGGACACCATATATTTT
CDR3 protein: CAWKQTFLDTIYF

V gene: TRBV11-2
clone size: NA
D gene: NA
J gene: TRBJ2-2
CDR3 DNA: TGTGCCAGCAGCTTAGATAGGCAGGGTAGGGCCGGGGAGCTGTTTTTT
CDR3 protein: CASSLDRQGRAGELFF

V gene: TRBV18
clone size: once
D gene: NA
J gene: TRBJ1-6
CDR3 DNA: TGTGCCAGCTCACCCGGGATCGGGGGATATAATTCACCCCTCCACTTT
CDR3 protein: CASSPGIGGYNSPLHF

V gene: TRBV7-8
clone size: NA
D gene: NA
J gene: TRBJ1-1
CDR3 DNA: TGTGCCAGCAGCTTAGCCCCCAGAATGAACACTGAAGCTTTCTTT
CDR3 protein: CASSLAPRMNTEAFF

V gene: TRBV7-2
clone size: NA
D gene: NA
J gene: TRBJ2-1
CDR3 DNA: TGTGCCAGCAGCGTCGGACAGAAGGGCAATGAGCAGTTCTTC
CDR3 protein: CASSVGQKGNEQFF

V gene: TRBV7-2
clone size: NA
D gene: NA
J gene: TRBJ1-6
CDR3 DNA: TGTGCCAGCAGCTTAGACAGTATTTATTCACCCCTCCACTTT
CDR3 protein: CASSLDSIYSPLHF

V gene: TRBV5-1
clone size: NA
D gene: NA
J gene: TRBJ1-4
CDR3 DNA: TGCGCCAGCAGCCTGGACAGTAATGAAAAACTGTTTTTT
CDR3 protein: CASSLDSNEKLFF

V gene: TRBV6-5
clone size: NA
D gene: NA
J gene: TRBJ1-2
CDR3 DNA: TGTGCCAGCAGTTACTCGATGGGATCCGGTTCTGGCTACACCTTC
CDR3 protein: CASSYSMGSGSGYTF

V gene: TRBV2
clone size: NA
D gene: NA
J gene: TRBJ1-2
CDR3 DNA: TGTGCCAGCAGCCCCAGCCCCTATGGCTACACCTTC
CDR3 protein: CASSPSPYGYTF

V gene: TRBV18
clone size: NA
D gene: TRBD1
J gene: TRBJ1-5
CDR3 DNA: TGTGCCAGCTCACCGGACAGGGTTGGTAATCAGCCCCAGCATTTT
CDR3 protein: CASSPDRVGNQPQHF

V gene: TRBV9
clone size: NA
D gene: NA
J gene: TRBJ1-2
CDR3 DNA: TGTGCCAGCAGCCGTAGGGGGAAGGAGGGTGGCTACACCTTC
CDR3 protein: CASSRRGKEGGYTF

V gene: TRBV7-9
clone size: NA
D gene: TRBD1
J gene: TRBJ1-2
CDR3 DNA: TGTGCCAGCAGCCGAGGGACAGGCGAAAACTATGGCTACACCTTC
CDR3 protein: CASSRGTGENYGYTF

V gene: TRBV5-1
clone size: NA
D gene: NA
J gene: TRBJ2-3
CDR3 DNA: TGCGCCAGCAGCCGGAGCACAGATACGCAGTATTTT
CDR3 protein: CASSRSTDTQYF

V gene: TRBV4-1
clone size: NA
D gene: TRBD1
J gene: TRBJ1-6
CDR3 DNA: TGCGCCAGCAGCCAACCAAGACAGGGGACCTCACCCCTCCACTTT
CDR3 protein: CASSQPRQGTSPLHF

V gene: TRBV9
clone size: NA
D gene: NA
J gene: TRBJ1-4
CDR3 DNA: TGTGCCAGCAGCGAGCGCGGAGGGTTCACGGAAAAACTGTTTTTT
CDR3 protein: CASSERGGFTEKLFF

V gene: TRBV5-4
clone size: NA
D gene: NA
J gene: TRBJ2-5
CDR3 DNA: TGTGCCAGCAGCTTGGGGCAGATTAAAGAGACCCAGTACTTC
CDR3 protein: CASSLGQIKETQYF

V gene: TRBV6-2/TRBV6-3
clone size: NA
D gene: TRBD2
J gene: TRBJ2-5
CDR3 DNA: TGTGCCAGCAGTAGACTAGCGGGGGCCCTCATGGAGACCCAGTACTTC
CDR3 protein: CASSRLAGALMETQYF

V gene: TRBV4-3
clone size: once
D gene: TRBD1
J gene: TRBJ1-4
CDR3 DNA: TGCGCCAGCAGCCAAGTTTACGACAGGGGGGAAAAACTGTTTTTT
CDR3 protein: CASSQVYDRGEKLFF

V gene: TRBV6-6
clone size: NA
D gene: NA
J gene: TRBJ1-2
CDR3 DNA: TGTGCCAGCAGTTACTCGAGTACGGAGGGAATGTGGGGCTACACCTTC
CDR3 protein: CASSYSSTEGMWGYTF

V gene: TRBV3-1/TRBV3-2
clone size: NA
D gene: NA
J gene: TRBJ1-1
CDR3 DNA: TGTGCCAGCAGCTACTTGAACACTGAAGCTTTCTTT
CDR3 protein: CASSYLNTEAFF